Presented here are 28 T cell receptor beta chains from one specimen sequenced in a study of early T cells in non-severe SARS-CoV-2 infection. TCRdb ran MiXCR on the 5' RACE reads and lists one entry per CDR3 protein. Here the sample spans tens of thousands of distinct CDR3 sequences, roughly 10% being singletons. The material sequenced was whole blood. These receptor sequences come from an adult who was a healthcare worker with PCR-confirmed SARS-CoV-2 infection or an uninfected control (not recorded which).

This clonotype was picked up a small number of times. The chain employs TRBV20-1 and TRBJ2-5; TRBD2 agrees at 12 bases. The CDR3 has 18 residues. Germline V CDR1 and CDR2: DFQATT, SNEGSKA (reference sequence). Trimming took 0 bases from V and 5 from J; bases not matched to a gene: 13. The DNA of the CDR3 is TGCAGTGCTAGAGATTATGGACCTAGCGGGAGGGCTGGGGAGACCCAGTACTTC. Its protein is CSARDYGPSGRAGETQYF.

This clonotype was observed many times. The chain uses TRBV5-4 and TRBJ2-7; D may be TRBD2 (5 bases). The germline V gene has CDR1 SGHNT and CDR2 YYREEE (reference sequence). This CDR3 is 14 amino acids long. V lost 3 bases and J lost 5, with 15 bases in between. CDR3 loop: CASSSYGVYHEQYF. The CDR3 DNA reads as TGTGCCAGCAGCTCGTACGGGGTATACCACGAGCAGTACTTC.

This chain uses TRBV11-2 with TRBJ2-1, with 7 bases aligning to TRBD2. Per germline, CDR1 SGHAT and CDR2 FQNNGV. V trimming: 2 bases; J trimming: 5 bases; junction bases outside the gene matches: 9. The CDR3 runs 16 residues. The CDR3 sequence: CASSLPGVAGHNEQFF. CDR3 nucleotides: TGTGCCAGCAGCTTACCGGGGGTAGCGGGCCACAATGAGCAGTTCTTC.

The sample holds many counts of this clonotype. The V call is TRBV4-3, the J call TRBJ2-1; no definite D call. The V end was cut by 4 bases, the J end by 7 bases, with 11 bases between. CDR1 is LGHNA and CDR2 is YSLEER in the germline V gene. The CDR3 totals 13 residues. The DNA for the CDR3 is TGCGCCAGCAGCCTATCCAGACGGAATGAGCAGTTCTTC. Its translation is CASSLSRRNEQFF.

This clonotype was counted ten times or more. The chain carries TRBV19 and TRBJ2-1; no clear D gene. Germline V gene sequence: CDR1 LNHDA, CDR2 SQIVND (reference sequence). The CDR3 is made up of 14 amino acids. The V gene lost 5 bases and the J gene lost 4 bases, with 12 bases spanning the gap. CDR3 bases: TGTGCCAGTAGTGAGGAGAGTACGTACAATGAGCAGTTCTTC. The encoded protein is CASSEESTYNEQFF. Full variable domain (remainder filled in from reference TRBV19 and TRBJ2-1): DGGITQSPKYLFRKEGQNVTLSCEQNLNHDAMYWYRQDPGQGLRLIYYSQIVNDFQKGDIAEGYSVSREKKESFPLTVTSAQKNPTAFYLCASSEESTYNEQFFGPGTRLTVL.

This clonotype was counted many times. This rearrangement joins TRBV20-1 to TRBJ2-5; 8 bases align to TRBD2. V lost 7 bases and J lost 5; bases outside the gene matches: 12. The length of the CDR3 is 14 residues. The germline V gene has CDR1 DFQATT and CDR2 SNEGSKA (reference sequence). The CDR3 loop reads CSGSATSASETQYF. CDR3 DNA: TGCAGTGGATCCGCGACTAGCGCTTCTGAGACCCAGTACTTC.

The chain recombines TRBV5-4 with TRBJ2-7, with D tentatively TRBD2 (5 bases). There are 12 residues in the CDR3. The germline V and J ends were trimmed by 4 bases and 5 bases, with 10 bases remaining between them. The germline gives CDR1 SGHNT, CDR2 YYREEE (reference sequence). This CDR3 reads CASSRTSNEQYF. DNA for the CDR3: TGTGCCAGCAGCAGAACTAGTAACGAGCAGTACTTC.

The chain carries TRBV10-2 and TRBJ2-1; TRBD2 agrees at 9 bases. After removal of 7 bases from V and 4 bases from J, the junction contained 5 bases not matched to a gene. Germline V gives CDR1 WSHSY, CDR2 SAAADI. The CDR3 is 14 amino acids. The CDR3: CASTGLALYNEQFF. The CDR3 nucleotides read TGCGCCAGCACCGGACTAGCGTTGTACAATGAGCAGTTCTTC.

This clonotype was counted at least ten times. This chain links TRBV7-9 with TRBJ2-7; the D gene could be TRBD1 or TRBD2 (5 bases each). Germline V gene lookup returns CDR1 SEHNR and CDR2 FQNEAQ (reference sequence). This CDR3 has 16 amino acids. V lost 8 bases, J lost 4 bases, and 24 bases lay in between. CDR3 DNA: TGTGCCAGCTTATCTAACGGGGCAACTTACCCTTACGAGCAGTACTTC. This sequence encodes CASLSNGATYPYEQYF.

This clonotype was counted ten times or more. The rearrangement joins TRBV2 to TRBJ2-4, with D perhaps matching TRBD2 (6 bases). There are 15 residues in the CDR3. The germline V gene encodes CDR1 SNHLY and CDR2 FYNNEI. Trimming cost V 1 base and J 8 bases, with 15 bases left between them. The CDR3, as DNA: TGTGCCAGCAGTGAAGGGCAGACTAGGCCAGACATTCAGTACTTC. It is translated as CASSEGQTRPDIQYF.

This clonotype was seen ten or more times. The chain uses TRBV19 and TRBJ1-5; no firm D call. The CDR3 totals 14 residues. Germline CDR1 and CDR2: LNHDA and SQIVND (reference sequence). The V end lost 5 bases, the J end lost 0 bases, and 8 bases lay between the germline ends. Here the CDR3 DNA reads TGTGCCAGTAGTGTCATTTATAGCAATCAGCCCCAGCATTTT. Protein product: CASSVIYSNQPQHF.

The chain uses TRBV9 and TRBJ2-3; D is possibly TRBD1 or TRBD2 (5 bases each). The germline V gene has CDR1 SGDLS and CDR2 YYNGEE. The CDR3 totals 15 residues. Between the trimmed V and J ends, which lost 0 bases and 2 bases, there was a span of 10 bases. The CDR3 sequence is CASSVEGTTTDTQYF. CDR3 nucleotides: TGTGCCAGCAGCGTAGAGGGGACCACCACAGATACGCAGTATTTT. The full variable domain, with the rest looked up from reference TRBV9 and TRBJ2-3, is DSGVTQTPKHLITATGQRVTLRCSPRSGDLSVYWYQQSLDQGLQFLIQYYNGEERAKGNILERFSAQQFPDLHSELNLSSLELGDSALYFCASSVEGTTTDTQYFGPGTRLTVL.

This clonotype was picked up many times. The gene calls are TRBV5-4 and TRBJ2-7; possibly TRBD1 or TRBD2 for D (5 bases each). The V gene's germline CDR1 is SGHNT and CDR2 YYREEE (reference sequence). The V end lost 4 bases, the J end lost 0 bases, and 14 bases lay between the germline ends. The CDR3 covers 15 residues. The CDR3 bases are TGTGCCAGCAGCCCGAGGGGCGAGAGCTCCTACGAGCAGTACTTC. It codes for CASSPRGESSYEQYF.

In this sample, this clonotype turned up many times. J is TRBJ2-1 and V is TRBV6-2 or TRBV6-3; D is uncertain. CDR1 is MNHEY, CDR2 SVGEGT, per germline. The CDR3 loop spans 13 amino acids. V shed 1 base and J shed 8 bases, with 9 bases lying between them. This CDR3 reads CASSYFSEDEQFF. CDR3 sequence (DNA): TGTGCCAGCAGTTACTTTAGTGAGGATGAGCAGTTCTTC.

This clonotype was observed at least ten times. The chain joins TRBV20-1 to TRBJ1-1; possibly TRBD1 for D (5 bases). The length of the CDR3 is 14 residues. V lost 2 bases, J lost 6 bases, and 16 bases lay in between. Germline values: CDR1 DFQATT, CDR2 SNEGSKA (reference sequence). This CDR3 is CSARNPKGESEAFF. The CDR3 nucleotides are TGCAGTGCTAGAAACCCGAAAGGGGAGTCTGAAGCTTTCTTT.

The CDR3 nucleotides are TGTGCCAGCAGCAGAGACAGTGGTCTTGGGGAGCTGTTTTTT. This sequence encodes CASSRDSGLGELFF. The chain is built from TRBV7-2 and TRBJ2-2; a possible D gene is TRBD1 (5 bases). Germline CDR1 SGHTA, CDR2 FQGNSA. V dropped 5 bases and J dropped 8 bases, with 15 bases sitting between them. The CDR3 spans 14 residues.

The V gene is TRBV15, the J gene TRBJ2-3; D is tentatively TRBD1 or TRBD2 (5 bases each). The CDR3 is 14 amino acids. V was pared by 1 base and J by 3 bases, with 8 bases between. CDR1 and CDR2 from the germline V gene are LNHNV and YYDKDF (reference sequence). CDR3 loop: CATSRGGETDTQYF. CDR3 nucleotide sequence: TGTGCCACCAGCAGAGGAGGGGAGACAGATACGCAGTATTTT.

The genes are TRBV7-9 and TRBJ2-7; D ambiguous. V dropped 1 base and J dropped 2 bases, with 9 bases sitting between them. This CDR3 region has 14 residues. Per the germline V gene, CDR1 is SEHNR and CDR2 is FQNEAQ (reference sequence). The CDR3 region is CASSLDTKPYEQYF. As DNA, the CDR3 is TGTGCCAGCAGCTTAGACACGAAGCCCTACGAGCAGTACTTC.

This clonotype was observed at least ten times. CDR3 sequence reads: CASSQGSSGNRKYF. Written as DNA, the CDR3 is TGCGCCAGCAGCCAGGGATCTAGCGGGAATCGGAAGTACTTC. The chain links TRBV4-1 to TRBJ2-7; 9 bases align to TRBD2. The junction had 11 bases not matched to a gene; V was cut back by 3 bases and J by 11 bases. In germline, CDR1 is MGHRA, CDR2 YSYEKL. The CDR3 loop spans 14 amino acids.

This clonotype was counted ten times or more. The chain is built from TRBV7-2 and TRBJ2-3; D is perhaps TRBD1 or TRBD2 (5 bases each). Germline CDR1 reads SGHTA; CDR2 reads FQGNSA. V was cut by 4 bases and J by 4 bases, with 9 bases left in between. This CDR3 has 13 amino acids. CDR3 in amino acids: CASSSTGPDTQYF. As DNA, the CDR3 is TGTGCCAGCAGCTCGACGGGGCCAGATACGCAGTATTTT.

This clonotype was seen repeatedly, ten times or more. This rearrangement joins TRBV11-2 to TRBJ1-2, with 7 bases fitting TRBD1. Germline CDR1 reads SGHAT; CDR2 reads FQNNGV. The CDR3 spans 13 residues. The trim removed 5 bases at V and 4 bases at J, leaving 4 bases unmatched. CDR3 bases: TGTGCCAGCAGCCAGGGACAGTTCTATGGCTACACCTTC. This gives the protein CASSQGQFYGYTF.

This clonotype was recorded many times. The V gene is TRBV7-9, the J gene TRBJ1-6; D gene ambiguous. This CDR3 comprises 15 residues. Per the germline V gene, CDR1 is SEHNR and CDR2 is FQNEAQ (reference sequence). V gave up 0 bases and J gave up 10 bases, with 13 bases separating them. CDR3 nucleotide sequence: TGTGCCAGCAGCTTAGCAGGGAGCGTTCCGTCACCCCTCCACTTT. Its protein is CASSLAGSVPSPLHF.

This clonotype was seen many times. The chain is built from TRBV20-1 and TRBJ2-3; perhaps TRBD2 as D (6 bases). The CDR3 is 14 amino acids. The V end was cut by 3 bases, the J end by 1 base, with 11 bases between. Germline values: CDR1 DFQATT, CDR2 SNEGSKA (reference sequence). The CDR3 loop reads CSASRRGGTDTQYF. DNA for the CDR3: TGCAGTGCTAGTAGGAGGGGTGGCACAGATACGCAGTATTTT.

This clonotype has at least ten counts. This chain connects TRBV7-8 to TRBJ2-3; 8 nucleotides match TRBD2. The CDR3 runs to 16 residues. CDR1 SGHVS and CDR2 FQNEAQ come from the germline V gene. J was trimmed by 0 bases and V by 1 base; bases with no gene match: 3. The CDR3 sequence: CASSLVSGGSTDTQYF. The CDR3 DNA reads as TGTGCCAGCAGCTTAGTAAGCGGGGGAAGCACAGATACGCAGTATTTT. The full variable domain, completed using reference TRBV7-8 and TRBJ2-3, is GAGVSQSPRYKVAKRGQDVALRCDPISGHVSLFWYQQALGQGPEFLTYFQNEAQLDKSGLPSDRFFAERPEGSVSTLKIQRTQQEDSAVYLCASSLVSGGSTDTQYFGPGTRLTVL.

The V gene is TRBV20-1, the J gene TRBJ2-7; 7 bases fit TRBD2. CDR3 length: 14 residues. The germline V gene encodes CDR1 DFQATT and CDR2 SNEGSKA (reference sequence). Trimming removed 3 bases from V and 3 bases from J; junction bases left unmatched: 8. In nucleotides, the CDR3 is TGCAGTGCTAGCCTCTCCCTAGCGGTCTACGAGCAGTACTTC. Its protein is CSASLSLAVYEQYF.

In its sample, this clonotype is large. The chain combines TRBV6-2 or TRBV6-3 with TRBJ1-5, with a weak D call TRBD1 (5 bases). Germline CDR1 is MNHEY and CDR2 is SVGEGT. V was cut by 3 bases and J by 4 bases, with 13 bases left in between. The CDR3 runs to 15 residues. Written as DNA, the CDR3 is TGTGCCAGCAGTTATGGAGGGGCTGGAAATCAGCCCCAGCATTTT. Its protein product is CASSYGGAGNQPQHF.

In its sample, this clonotype was seen a few times. The chain couples TRBV29-1 to TRBJ2-3; D is perhaps TRBD2 (7 bases). This CDR3 has 13 amino acids. The ends were cut back, 8 bases at V and 2 bases at J, with 14 bases in the middle. The germline gives CDR1 SQVTM, CDR2 ANQGSEA. This chain's CDR3 is CSSGGPPTDTQYF. CDR3 nucleotides: TGCAGCTCCGGGGGGCCGCCCACAGATACGCAGTATTTT.

Many counts were recorded for this clonotype. The chain recombines TRBV7-8 with TRBJ2-7, with 7 bases aligning to TRBD1. V was pared by 3 bases and J by 3 bases, with 2 bases of the junction left unmatched. CDR1 and CDR2 from the germline V gene are SGHVS and FQNEAQ. The CDR3 runs to 13 residues. The CDR3 spells CASSLRQGYEQYF. The CDR3 DNA follows: TGTGCCAGCAGCTTGAGACAGGGCTACGAGCAGTACTTC.